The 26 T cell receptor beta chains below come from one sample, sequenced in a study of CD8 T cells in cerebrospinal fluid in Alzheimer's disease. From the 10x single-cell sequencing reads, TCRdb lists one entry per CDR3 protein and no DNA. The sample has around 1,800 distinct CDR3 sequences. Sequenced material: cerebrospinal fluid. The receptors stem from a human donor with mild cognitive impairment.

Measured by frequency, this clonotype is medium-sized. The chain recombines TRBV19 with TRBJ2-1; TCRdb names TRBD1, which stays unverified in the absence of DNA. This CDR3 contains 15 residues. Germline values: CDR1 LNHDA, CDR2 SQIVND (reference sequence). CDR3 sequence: CASSQGVPSYNEQFF.

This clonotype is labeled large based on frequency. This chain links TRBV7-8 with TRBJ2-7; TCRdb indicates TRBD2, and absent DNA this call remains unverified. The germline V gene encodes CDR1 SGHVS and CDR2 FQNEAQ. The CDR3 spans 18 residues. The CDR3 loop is CASSLGGGLAGGAYEQYF.

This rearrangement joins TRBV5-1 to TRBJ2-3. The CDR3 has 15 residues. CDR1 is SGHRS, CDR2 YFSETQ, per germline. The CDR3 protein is CASSLDGELTDTQYF.

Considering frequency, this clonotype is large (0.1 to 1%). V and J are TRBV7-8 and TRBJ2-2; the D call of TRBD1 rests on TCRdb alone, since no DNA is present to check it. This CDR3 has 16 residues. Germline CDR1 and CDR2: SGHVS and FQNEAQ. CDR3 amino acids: CASSLAEGIGTGELFF.

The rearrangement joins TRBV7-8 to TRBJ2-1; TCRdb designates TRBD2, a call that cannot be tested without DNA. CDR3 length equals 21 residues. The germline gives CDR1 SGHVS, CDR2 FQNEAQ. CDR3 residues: CASSPRGSGGSGYMSYNEQFF.

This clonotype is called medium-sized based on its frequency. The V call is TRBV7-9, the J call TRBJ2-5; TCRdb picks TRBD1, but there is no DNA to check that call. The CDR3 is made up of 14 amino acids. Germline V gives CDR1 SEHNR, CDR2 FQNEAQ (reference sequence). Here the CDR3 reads CASSLEQATGTQYF.

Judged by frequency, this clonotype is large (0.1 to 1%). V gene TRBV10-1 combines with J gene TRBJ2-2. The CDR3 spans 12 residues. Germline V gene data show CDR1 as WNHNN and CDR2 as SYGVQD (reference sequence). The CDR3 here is CASSRGTGELFF.

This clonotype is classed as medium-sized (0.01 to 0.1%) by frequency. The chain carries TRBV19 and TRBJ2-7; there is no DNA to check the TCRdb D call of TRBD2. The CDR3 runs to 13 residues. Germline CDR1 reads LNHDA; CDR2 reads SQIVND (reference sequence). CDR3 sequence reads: CASSTSGAYEQYF.

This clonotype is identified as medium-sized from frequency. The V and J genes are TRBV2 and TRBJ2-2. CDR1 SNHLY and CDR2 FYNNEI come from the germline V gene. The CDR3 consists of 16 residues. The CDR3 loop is CASRDSGREVTGELFF.

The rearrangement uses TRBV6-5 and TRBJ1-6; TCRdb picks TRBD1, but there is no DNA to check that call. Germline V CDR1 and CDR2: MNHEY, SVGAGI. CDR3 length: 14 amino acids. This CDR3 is CASSYGQRNSPLHF.

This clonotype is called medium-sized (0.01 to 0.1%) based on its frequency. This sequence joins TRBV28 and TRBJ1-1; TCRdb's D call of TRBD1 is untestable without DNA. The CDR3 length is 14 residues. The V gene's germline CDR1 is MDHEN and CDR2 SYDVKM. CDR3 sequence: CASHLGHANTEAFF.

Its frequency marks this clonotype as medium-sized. CDR3 sequence reads: CASGTSVTGELFF. The gene calls are TRBV7-3 and TRBJ2-2; the D call of TRBD2 rests on TCRdb alone, since no DNA is present to check it. Germline V CDR1 and CDR2: SGHTA, FQGTGA. The CDR3 is 13 residues long.

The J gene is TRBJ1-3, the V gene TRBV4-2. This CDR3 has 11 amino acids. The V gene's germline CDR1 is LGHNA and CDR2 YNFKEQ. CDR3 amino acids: CASSLLNTIYF.

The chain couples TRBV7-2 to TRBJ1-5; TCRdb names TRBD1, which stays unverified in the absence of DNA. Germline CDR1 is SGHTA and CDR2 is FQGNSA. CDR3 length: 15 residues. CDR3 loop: CASSRDGKTDRPQHF.

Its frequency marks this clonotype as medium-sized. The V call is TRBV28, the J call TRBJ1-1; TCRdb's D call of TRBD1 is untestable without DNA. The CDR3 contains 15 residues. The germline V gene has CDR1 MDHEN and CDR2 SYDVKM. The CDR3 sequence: CASSHNVPGQNEAFF.

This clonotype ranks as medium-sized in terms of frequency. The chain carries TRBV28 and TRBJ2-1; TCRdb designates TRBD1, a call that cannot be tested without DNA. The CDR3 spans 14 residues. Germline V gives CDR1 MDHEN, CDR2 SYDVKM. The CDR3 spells CASSGQDRGREQFF.

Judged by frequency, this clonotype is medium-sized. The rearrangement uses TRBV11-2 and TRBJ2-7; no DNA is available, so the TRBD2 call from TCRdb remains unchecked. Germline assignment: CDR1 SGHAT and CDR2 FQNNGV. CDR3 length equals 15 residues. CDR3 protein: CASSSPGRALFEQYF.

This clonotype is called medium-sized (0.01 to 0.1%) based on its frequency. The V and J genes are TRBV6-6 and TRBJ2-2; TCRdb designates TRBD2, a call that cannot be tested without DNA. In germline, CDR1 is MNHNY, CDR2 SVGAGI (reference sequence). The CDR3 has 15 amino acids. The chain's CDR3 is CASREGSSNTGELFF.

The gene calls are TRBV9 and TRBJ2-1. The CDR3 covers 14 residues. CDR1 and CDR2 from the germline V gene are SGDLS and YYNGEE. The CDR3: CASSVDLSYNEQFF.

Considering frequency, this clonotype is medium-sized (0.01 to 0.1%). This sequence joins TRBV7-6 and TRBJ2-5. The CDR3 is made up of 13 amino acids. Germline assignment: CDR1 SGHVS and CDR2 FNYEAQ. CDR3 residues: CASSPSHGETQYF.

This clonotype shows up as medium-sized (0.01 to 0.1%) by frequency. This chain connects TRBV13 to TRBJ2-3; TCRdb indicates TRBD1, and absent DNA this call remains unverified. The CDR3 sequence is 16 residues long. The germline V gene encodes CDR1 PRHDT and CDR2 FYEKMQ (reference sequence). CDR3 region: CASSPPYGLAIDTQYF.

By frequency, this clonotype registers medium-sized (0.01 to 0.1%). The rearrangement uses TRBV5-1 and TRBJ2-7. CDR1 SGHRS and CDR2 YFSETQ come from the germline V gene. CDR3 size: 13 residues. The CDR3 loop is CASSAVYTHEQYF.

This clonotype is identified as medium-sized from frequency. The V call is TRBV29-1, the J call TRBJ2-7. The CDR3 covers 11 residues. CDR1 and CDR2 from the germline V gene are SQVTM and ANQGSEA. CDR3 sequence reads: CSVKGTYEQYF.

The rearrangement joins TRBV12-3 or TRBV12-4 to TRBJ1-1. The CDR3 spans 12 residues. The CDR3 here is CASSLTYAEAFF.

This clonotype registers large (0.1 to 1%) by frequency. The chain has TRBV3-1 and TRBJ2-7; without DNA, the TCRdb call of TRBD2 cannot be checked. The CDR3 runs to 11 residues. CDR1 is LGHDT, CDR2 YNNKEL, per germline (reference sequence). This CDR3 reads CASSQDRREYF.

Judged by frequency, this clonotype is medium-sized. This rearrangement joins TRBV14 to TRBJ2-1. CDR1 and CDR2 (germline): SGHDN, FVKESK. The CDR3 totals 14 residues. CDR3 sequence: CASSQRSPLNEQFF. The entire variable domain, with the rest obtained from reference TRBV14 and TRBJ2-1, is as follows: EAGVTQFPSHSVIEKGQTVTLRCDPISGHDNLYWYRRVMGKEIKFLLHFVKESKQDESGMPNNRFLAERTGGTYSTLKVQPAELEDSGVYFCASSQRSPLNEQFFGPGTRLTVL.